The next 25 T cell receptor beta chains were all read from a single sample in a study of cytomegalovirus exposure and HLA in healthy donors. PCR involved 60 Vbeta and 13 Jbeta primers. The table came from immunoSEQ multiplex PCR; TCRdb's copy has only in-frame clones and leaves some out. The data hold 120,000 or so clones, with around 80% observed a single time. The sample taken for sequencing was PBMCs. The receptor source for this set is a man under 40 in good health and CMV-seronegative.

The chain couples TRBV6-5 to TRBJ1-1; D might be TRBD1 (6 bases). In germline, CDR1 is MNHEY, CDR2 SVGAGI. Between the trimmed V and J ends, which lost 1 base and 0 bases, there was a span of 12 bases. The CDR3 consists of 16 residues. This CDR3 reads CASSYFGRGMNTEAFF. The CDR3 bases are TGTGCCAGCAGTTACTTTGGGAGGGGGATGAACACTGAAGCTTTCTTT.

This clone showed up just a few times. The chain is built from TRBV7-9 and TRBJ2-5; possible D gene TRBD2, 5 bases. Germline V gene lookup returns CDR1 SEHNR and CDR2 FQNEAQ (reference sequence). The CDR3 spans 14 residues. V was pared by 5 bases and J by 1 base, with 11 bases between. The CDR3 sequence: CASSLRAAQETQYF. In DNA, the CDR3 is TGTGCCAGCAGCCTAAGAGCGGCCCAAGAGACCCAGTACTTC.

The V gene is TRBV30, the J gene TRBJ2-3; 7 bases map to TRBD2. V lost 2 bases, J lost 0 bases, and 8 bases stayed unmatched. The CDR3 has 16 amino acids. From germline, CDR1 is GTSNPN and CDR2 SVGIG (reference sequence). Here the CDR3 DNA reads TGTGCCTGGAGTAGATTCTCCGGGGGGAGCACAGATACGCAGTATTTT. Translation: CAWSRFSGGSTDTQYF. Full variable domain (remainder filled in from reference TRBV30 and TRBJ2-3): SQTIHQWPATLVQPVGSPLSLECTVEGTSNPNLYWYRQAAGRGLQLLFYSVGIGQISSEVPQNLSASRPQDRQFILSSKKLLLSDSGFYLCAWSRFSGGSTDTQYFGPGTRLTVL.

The gene calls are TRBV28 and TRBJ1-1; D is undetermined. From germline, CDR1 is MDHEN and CDR2 SYDVKM. With 5 bases removed from V and 6 bases from J, the gap between germline ends came to 16 bases. The CDR3 has 14 residues. The CDR3 bases are TGTGCCAGCAGTGTAGGAGGCCTCGCAGCTGAAGCTTTCTTT. Its translation: CASSVGGLAAEAFF.

The V gene is TRBV7-6, the J gene TRBJ2-1, with 7 bases aligning to TRBD2. Germline-derived CDR1 and CDR2 are SGHVS and FNYEAQ. The CDR3 contains 19 residues. Germline trimming cut 5 bases from V and 7 bases from J; bases unmatched to any gene: 23. Written as DNA, the CDR3 is TGTGCCAGCAGCGCCCCTAAACCACTAGCTGGGGGGGGTGGGAATGAGCAGTTCTTC. This sequence encodes CASSAPKPLAGGGGNEQFF.

The chain is built from TRBV6-5 and TRBJ2-1, with TRBD1 identical over 7 bases. Germline loops: CDR1 MNHEY, CDR2 SVGAGI. Trimming cost V 5 bases and J 1 base; bases outside gene matches: 5. The CDR3 has 15 amino acids. Here the CDR3 DNA reads TGTGCCAGCAGTCCCGGGACAGTTTCCTACAATGAGCAGTTCTTC. Its translation: CASSPGTVSYNEQFF.

This rearrangement joins TRBV11-2 to TRBJ1-2; no clear D. Germline CDR1 reads SGHAT; CDR2 reads FQNNGV. This CDR3 spans 14 amino acids. V was shortened by 0 bases and J by 5 bases, with 10 bases between the two germline ends. The CDR3 loop reads CASSLDLGRYGYTF. In DNA form, the CDR3 reads TGTGCCAGCAGCTTAGATCTGGGGAGGTATGGCTACACCTTC.

The V gene is TRBV9, the J gene TRBJ2-7; possible D gene TRBD1, 5 bases. Trimming took 4 bases from V and 3 from J, leaving 14 bases between them. The CDR3 is 14 amino acids. CDR1 and CDR2 from the germline V gene are SGDLS and YYNGEE. The CDR3: CASSQTTDSYEQYF. As DNA, the CDR3 is TGTGCCAGCAGCCAAACGACAGATAGCTACGAGCAGTACTTC.

The sample holds one count of this clone. The chain links TRBV5-4 to TRBJ1-1, with a tentative D call TRBD1 (5 bases). The CDR3 has 13 amino acids. The germline CDR1 and CDR2 sequences are SGHNT and YYREEE (reference sequence). Trimming removed 4 bases from V and 4 bases from J, with 11 bases in between. This chain's CDR3 is CASSTRGGTEAFF. The CDR3 DNA is TGTGCCAGCAGCACCCGCGGGGGCACTGAAGCTTTCTTT.

This rearrangement joins TRBV18 to TRBJ1-2; D is possibly TRBD1 (6 bases). CDR3 length: 15 amino acids. Germline V lookup: CDR1 KGHSH, CDR2 LQKENI. Trimming cost V 4 bases and J 6 bases, with 18 bases left between them. The CDR3 DNA reads as TGTGCCAGCTCACACGGACAGTTCAGTAATAATGGCTACACCTTC. This codes for CASSHGQFSNNGYTF.

The gene calls are TRBV21-1 and TRBJ2-7; the table's D call TRBD2 went unverified against the DNA. TRBV21-1 is assigned pseudogene status. The CDR3 extends over 17 amino acids. CDR3 in DNA: TGTGCCAGCAGCAAAGCGCTAATGAGCGGGAGGACCTACGAGCAGTACTTC. It codes for CASSKALMSGRTYEQYF.

This clone was picked up a small number of times. The V call is TRBV9, the J call TRBJ2-5; 11 bases line up with TRBD2. Unmatched junction bases numbered 1, after V lost 3 bases and J lost 3 bases. This CDR3 region has 14 residues. CDR1 is SGDLS, CDR2 YYNGEE, per germline. DNA of the CDR3: TGTGCCAGCAGCGCGACTAGCGGGGAAGAGACCCAGTACTTC. The encoded protein is CASSATSGEETQYF.

The chain links TRBV7-9 to TRBJ2-2; 9 positions match TRBD2. CDR1 and CDR2 from the germline V gene are SEHNR and FQNEAQ (reference sequence). Unmatched junction bases numbered 4, after V lost 0 bases and J lost 5 bases. CDR3 length: 16 amino acids. The DNA of the CDR3 is TGTGCCAGCAGCTTAGCGCTAGCGGGGATAACCGGGGAGCTGTTTTTT. Its translation is CASSLALAGITGELFF.

The genes are TRBV11-2 and TRBJ2-1; 8 nucleotides agree with TRBD2. Germline values: CDR1 SGHAT, CDR2 FQNNGV. With 5 bases clipped from V and 7 bases from J, the junction kept 10 bases outside the gene matches. CDR3 length: 15 residues. Here the CDR3 DNA reads TGTGCCAGCAGCCCACGGGGGGGCGGGGGAAATGAGCAGTTCTTC. Translation gives CASSPRGGGGNEQFF.

The V call is TRBV7-8, the J call TRBJ2-3; possible D gene TRBD2, 6 bases. Germline V gene data show CDR1 as SGHVS and CDR2 as FQNEAQ. V was pared by 1 base and J by 0 bases, with 14 bases between. The CDR3 sequence is 17 residues long. The CDR3 region has the DNA TGTGCCAGCAGCTTAGGTCTGACTAGTCGAAGCACAGATACGCAGTATTTT. Translation gives CASSLGLTSRSTDTQYF. The full variable domain, completed using reference TRBV7-8 and TRBJ2-3, is GAGVSQSPRYKVAKRGQDVALRCDPISGHVSLFWYQQALGQGPEFLTYFQNEAQLDKSGLPSDRFFAERPEGSVSTLKIQRTQQEDSAVYLCASSLGLTSRSTDTQYFGPGTRLTVL.

This sequence joins TRBV5-1 and TRBJ2-1; 14 bases agree with TRBD2. Germline values: CDR1 SGHRS, CDR2 YFSETQ. The CDR3 runs to 15 residues. The J segment lost 12 bases and the V segment lost 2 bases, leaving 7 bases of the junction unmatched. CDR3 residues: CASSFEGLAGGGQFF. CDR3 coding DNA: TGCGCCAGCAGCTTCGAAGGACTAGCGGGGGGCGGGCAGTTCTTC. Full variable domain (outside the CDR3, taken from reference TRBV5-1 and TRBJ2-1): KAGVTQTPRYLIKTRGQQVTLSCSPISGHRSVSWYQQTPGQGLQFLFEYFSETQRNKGNFPGRFSGRQFSNSRSEMNVSTLELGDSALYLCASSFEGLAGGGQFFGPGTRLTVL.

The chain couples TRBV21-1 to TRBJ2-3; the DNA was not used to check the table's D call, TRBD1. TRBV21-1 is given as a pseudogene. The CDR3 extends over 13 amino acids. DNA of the CDR3: TGTGCCAGCACCCTTAGGGGGACAGATACGCAGTATTTT. Translated: CASTLRGTDTQYF.

Only a few counts were recorded for this clone. The chain carries TRBV11-3 and TRBJ2-7; D gene uncertain. Trimming shortened V by 1 base and J by 2 bases, and 18 bases separated the two germline ends. Germline V gives CDR1 SGHNT, CDR2 YENEEA. The CDR3 sequence is 17 residues long. The CDR3 region is CASSLALPARCTYEQYF. The CDR3, as DNA: TGTGCCAGCAGCTTAGCCCTTCCGGCTAGATGCACCTACGAGCAGTACTTC.

The V gene is TRBV30, the J gene TRBJ1-5, with D perhaps matching TRBD1 (5 bases). Germline V lookup: CDR1 GTSNPN, CDR2 SVGIG (reference sequence). CDR3 length equals 14 residues. V lost 3 bases and J lost 5, with 14 bases in between. The CDR3 nucleotides are TGTGCCTGGAGCTCAGTGGGGCCGTATCAGCCCCAGCATTTT. Protein: CAWSSVGPYQPQHF.

The chain links TRBV6-1 to TRBJ1-2, with a possible D match to TRBD1 (6 bases). The CDR3 has 12 residues. The V and J ends lost 2 bases and 6 bases respectively, with 7 bases between them. Looked up from germline, CDR1 is MNHNS and CDR2 is SASEGT. The CDR3 sequence is CASSERGNGYTF. The CDR3, as DNA: TGTGCCAGCAGTGAAAGGGGGAATGGCTACACCTTC.

The rearrangement links TRBV9 to TRBJ2-1, with D maybe TRBD2 (6 bases). The V gene lost 0 bases and the J gene lost 2 bases, with 9 bases spanning the gap. Germline loops: CDR1 SGDLS, CDR2 YYNGEE. CDR3 length equals 15 residues. The CDR3 DNA reads as TGTGCCAGCAGCGTAGGGAGGGGTACCTACAATGAGCAGTTCTTC. Translated: CASSVGRGTYNEQFF.

The count of this clone is one. The chain couples TRBV10-3 to TRBJ1-5; weak D call: TRBD1 (5 bases). The CDR3 covers 14 residues. The V end was cut by 4 bases, the J end by 1 base, with 8 bases between. CDR1 is ENHRY, CDR2 SYGVKD, per germline. DNA for the CDR3: TGTGCCATCAGTGGGGGCCCAAGCAATCAGCCCCAGCATTTT. Translation gives CAISGGPSNQPQHF.

The chain couples TRBV4-3 to TRBJ2-7, with a possible D match to TRBD2 (6 bases). Between the trimmed V and J ends, which lost 0 bases and 6 bases, there was a span of 15 bases. Germline assignment: CDR1 LGHNA and CDR2 YSLEER. The CDR3 spans 15 residues. The CDR3 nucleotides read TGCGCCAGCAGCCAAGATACCGGGGGTGGGTCCGAGCAGTACTTC. It is translated as CASSQDTGGGSEQYF.

The chain is built from TRBV11-2 and TRBJ1-2, with TRBD1 matching 8 bases. This CDR3 contains 15 residues. Per the germline V gene, CDR1 is SGHAT and CDR2 is FQNNGV. Losses at the gene ends were 3 bases for V and 3 bases for J; bases not matched to a gene: 6. CDR3 coding DNA: TGTGCCAGCAGCTTTGACAGGGGAGGATACTATGGCTACACCTTC. Encoded protein: CASSFDRGGYYGYTF.

This clone occurred once. This sequence joins TRBV7-2 and TRBJ1-4; weak D call: TRBD1 (6 bases). Germline CDR1 SGHTA, CDR2 FQGNSA. The CDR3 has 14 amino acids. V was clipped by 5 bases and J by 7 bases, with 14 bases between them. The CDR3 DNA reads TGTGCCAGCAGCCCAGATGGGGGCAGTGAAAAACTGTTTTTT. This codes for CASSPDGGSEKLFF.